This is a list of T cell receptor beta chains from one sample in a study of shared clonotypes between healthy human individuals. Profiling relied on immunoSEQ multiplex PCR, and the TCRdb table lists in-frame clones only, not all of them. Here the sample spans roughly 2 million clones, approximately 94% being singletons. Sequencing input: naive CD8+ T cells sorted from blood. These receptor sequences come from a man aged 18-30 years in good health. Each CDR3 is given with its conserved first and last residue. The D gene is left open where the match is weak. Only part of the rows carry a size: once, few, many, or a class if the clone is expanded.

abundance	d_gene	v_gene	j_gene	CDR3nt	CDR3aa
.	TRBD1	TRBV10-2	TRBJ1-6	TGCGCCAGCGGGACAGGGGAAGGTTATTCACCCCTCCACTTT	CASGTGEGYSPLHF
.	TRBD1	TRBV29-1	TRBJ1-3	TGCAGCGTAGACCGGGACAGGGCCTCTGGAAACACCATATATTTT	CSVDRDRASGNTIYF
.	TRBD2	TRBV2	TRBJ2-1	TGTGCCAGCAGTGAAGGACTAGCGGCCTACAATGAGCAGTTCTTC	CASSEGLAAYNEQFF
.	TRBD1	TRBV6-5	TRBJ2-2	TGTGCCAGCAGTTACCCCGGGACAGTAACTCCCGGGGAGCTGTTTTTT	CASSYPGTVTPGELFF
.	.	TRBV19	TRBJ2-6	TGTGCCAGTAGTATAGATCTATGGGGGACGGGGGCCAACGTCCTGACTTTC	CASSIDLWGTGANVLTF
.	TRBD1	TRBV12-5	TRBJ2-7	TGTGCTAGTGGTTTTAGACAGGGCTACGAGCAGTACTTC	CASGFRQGYEQYF
.	.	TRBV5-1	TRBJ1-1	TGCGCCAGCAGCTTTGAAAAGAACACTGAAGCTTTCTTT	CASSFEKNTEAFF
.	.	TRBV19	TRBJ2-2	TGTGCCAGTAGCGATCGACCGAACTGGGACACCGGGGAGCTGTTTTTT	CASSDRPNWDTGELFF
.	TRBD1	TRBV5-1	TRBJ1-1	TGCGCCAGCAGCTGGACAGGGTTGGACACTGAAGCTTTCTTT	CASSWTGLDTEAFF
.	.	TRBV11-2	TRBJ2-3	TGTGCCAGCAGCTTAGGTGCTAGCCCAGATACGCAGTATTTT	CASSLGASPDTQYF
.	.	TRBV4-1	TRBJ2-7	TGCGCCAGCAGCCGGACTCCTAGCGCCGAGAAGGAGCAGTACTTC	CASSRTPSAEKEQYF
.	.	TRBV7-6	TRBJ2-3	TGTGCCAGCAGCTCCGAGACAGATACGCAGTATTTT	CASSSETDTQYF
.	.	TRBV14	TRBJ1-1	TGTGCCAGCAGCCAAGTTTCGGGGCGCACTGAAGCTTTCTTT	CASSQVSGRTEAFF
.	.	TRBV18	TRBJ1-1	TGTGCCAGCTCACCACAAAACAGGGAAGGAACTGAAGCTTTCTTT	CASSPQNREGTEAFF
.	.	TRBV29-1	TRBJ2-7	TGCAGCGTTGAAGATGGGCCAAGCTCCTACGAGCAGTACTTC	CSVEDGPSSYEQYF
.	.	TRBV4-1	TRBJ2-7	TGCGCCAGCAGCCAAGAATCGGGTCGGGCCTACGAGCAGTACTTC	CASSQESGRAYEQYF
.	.	TRBV19	TRBJ1-1	TGTGCCAGTAGTCCTAGGGGCAGGGGCGTGTTGACTGAAGCTTTCTTT	CASSPRGRGVLTEAFF
once	.	TRBV5-5	TRBJ2-7	TGTGCCAGCAGCCTGGGTAGCTCCTACGAGCAGTACTTC	CASSLGSSYEQYF
.	.	TRBV7-3	TRBJ2-1	TGTGCCAGCAGCTTAGAGGGGGGATACTCCTACAATGAGCAGTTCTTC	CASSLEGGYSYNEQFF
once	TRBD2	TRBV19	TRBJ2-5	TGTGCCAGTAGTATAGATATTGGAGCGGGATTGGAGACCCAGTACTTC	CASSIDIGAGLETQYF
.	.	TRBV4-3	TRBJ2-1	TGCGCCAGCAGCCAAGATTTAGGAACGGAGACGCCTAATGAGCAGTTCTTC	CASSQDLGTETPNEQFF
.	TRBD1	TRBV9	TRBJ2-2	TGTGCCAGCGACAGGGGCGGGGAGCTGTTTTTT	CASDRGGELFF
.	.	TRBV19	TRBJ2-5	TGTGCCAGCCAAATCGACAGAGATCAAGAGACCCAGTACTTC	CASQIDRDQETQYF
.	.	TRBV10-2	TRBJ2-3	TGCGCCAGCAGTGACGATAGTACGCAGTATTTT	CASSDDSTQYF
once	.	TRBV19	TRBJ2-7	TGTGCCAGTAGTATTGGCACGAGCTCCTACGAGCAGTACTTC	CASSIGTSSYEQYF
.	TRBD1	TRBV27	TRBJ1-6	TGTGCCAGCAGTTTACTGGACAGGGGGCGATCACCCCTCCACTTT	CASSLLDRGRSPLHF
.	TRBD1	TRBV2	TRBJ1-1	TGTGCCAGCATTGCGGACAGGGCCACTGAAGCTTTCTTT	CASIADRATEAFF
.	.	TRBV9	TRBJ2-7	TGTGCCAGCAGCGTAGGGGACGCACAATCCTACGAGCAGTACTTC	CASSVGDAQSYEQYF
.	TRBD2	TRBV2	TRBJ2-7	TGTGCCAGCAGTGCCGAACGTCCGGGACTAGCGGAAAAGGCTCATACGTACGAGCAGTACTTC	CASSAERPGLAEKAHTYEQYF
.	.	TRBV7-6	TRBJ1-1	TGTGCCAGCAGCTTTCGCGGGGAAAACACTGAAGCTTTCTTT	CASSFRGENTEAFF
once	.	TRBV19	TRBJ2-7	TGTGCCAGTAGTGCCCGGGAAATAGGCTACGAGCAGTACTTC	CASSAREIGYEQYF
.	.	TRBV14	TRBJ1-2	TGTGCCAGCAGCCAAGATCAGGAGGGAAACTATGGCTACACCTTC	CASSQDQEGNYGYTF
.	.	TRBV19	TRBJ1-5	TGTGCCAGTTCTACCCGGAGTATTCAGCCCCAGCATTTT	CASSTRSIQPQHF
.	.	TRBV7-8	TRBJ2-1	TGTGCCAGCAGCTTAGGGTATCGACCCGAGCAGTTCTTC	CASSLGYRPEQFF
.	.	TRBV7-2	TRBJ2-1	TGTGCCAGCAGCTTAGGTCAGGGGGGGAGTGAGCAGTTCTTC	CASSLGQGGSEQFF
.	TRBD2	TRBV27	TRBJ2-2	TGTGCCAGCAGTTTGCAACTAGCGGGAGAGGGCGGGGAGCTGTTTTTT	CASSLQLAGEGGELFF
.	.	TRBV6-1	TRBJ2-3	TGTGCCAGCAGTGGTTTTAGCGGCACTAGCACAGATACGCAGTATTTT	CASSGFSGTSTDTQYF
.	TRBD1	TRBV4-2	TRBJ2-7	TGTGCCAGCAGCGCCCGGTCAGGGGGCTTTTACGAGCAGTACTTC	CASSARSGGFYEQYF
.	.	TRBV2	TRBJ2-7	TGTGCCAGCAGTGAAGGGGTGGGCTACGAGCAGTACTTC	CASSEGVGYEQYF
.	.	TRBV27	TRBJ2-7	TGTGCCAGCAGTCACTCCGGGACATCAGTGAACGAGCAGTACTTC	CASSHSGTSVNEQYF
.	TRBD2	TRBV10-3	TRBJ2-3	TGTGCCATCAGTACAGCGGGAGAAGATACGCAGTATTTT	CAISTAGEDTQYF
.	TRBD2	TRBV28	TRBJ2-1	TGTGCCAGCAGTCGACTAGCGGGGGAGACCTACAATGAGCAGTTCTTC	CASSRLAGETYNEQFF
.	.	TRBV4-1	TRBJ1-5	TGCGCCAGCAGCCAACACGACTCAGGGGGCAATCAGCCCCAGCATTTT	CASSQHDSGGNQPQHF
.	.	TRBV10-2	TRBJ1-1	TGCGCCAGCAGTGCGGGGTGGAACACTGAAGCTTTCTTT	CASSAGWNTEAFF
once	TRBD1	TRBV27	TRBJ2-7	TGTGCCAGCAGTTCAAGGACAGGGGTGCGGTACGAGCAGTACTTC	CASSSRTGVRYEQYF
few	TRBD1	TRBV2	TRBJ2-7	TGTGCCAGCAACCACAGGGGAGCCTACGAGCAGTACTTC	CASNHRGAYEQYF
.	.	TRBV11-2	TRBJ2-5	TGTGCCAGCAGCTTAGAGTGGCTAGGCCAAGAGACCCAGTACTTC	CASSLEWLGQETQYF
.	.	TRBV7-9	TRBJ2-2	TGTGCCAGCAGGTTTGAAGAGAACACCGGGGAGCTGTTTTTT	CASRFEENTGELFF
.	TRBD2	TRBV27	TRBJ2-7	TGTGCCAGCAGTTTCTTGGGACTAGCGGGGGGGATCCACGAGCAGTACTTC	CASSFLGLAGGIHEQYF
.	.	TRBV5-6	TRBJ1-1	TGTGCCAGCAGCTTTATGGCCACTGAAGCTTTCTTT	CASSFMATEAFF
once	.	TRBV19	TRBJ2-1	TGTGCCAGTAGTATTTCTGGGGCCAACAATGAGCAGTTCTTC	CASSISGANNEQFF
few	.	TRBV19	TRBJ2-5	TGTGCCAGTAGTATGTCTGCAGGGTTGGAGACCCAGTACTTC	CASSMSAGLETQYF
.	.	TRBV6-5	TRBJ1-4	TGTGCCAGCAGTTACGGGGCAGGGGCGGGTGAAAAACTGTTTTTT	CASSYGAGAGEKLFF